This T cell receptor (beta chain) was profiled in a study of blood T cell repertoires in COVID-19. Study overall: Sites across the United States, Italy and Spain contributed samples from acute and convalescent COVID-19. PBMCs, B-cell-depleted T cells, or T cells were the source of the cDNA or gDNA that made up the material.

The protocol was immunoSEQ multiplex PCR, while the TCRdb copy is restricted to in-frame clones and leaves out a portion. The sample carries about 160,000 clones, about 88% recorded once. The source is a man in his sixties with COVID-19, enrolled during active disease. Sequencing was carried out using peripheral blood.

CDR3 in amino acids: CASNLRASGEQFF. CDR3 coding DNA: TGTGCCAGCAACCTAAGGGCTAGCGGTGAGCAGTTCTTC. J is TRBJ2-1 and V is TRBV12-3 or TRBV12-4; 7 bases line up with TRBD2. This CDR3 contains 13 residues. V lost 7 bases to trimming and J lost 9 bases; unmatched junction nucleotides: 9.